This entry concerns a single T cell receptor beta chain. CDR3-region Arm-PCR and iRepertoire HTBI primers produced the TCR beta libraries. TCRdb itself ran the multiplex PCR reads through MiXCR, one entry per CDR3 protein. This table holds approximately 360,000 distinct CDR3 sequences, approximately 12% found once. Time point denoted: newly diagnosed GD, antithyroid drugs for less than 3 months. From RNA extracted from PBMCs, the TCR library was made. These data belong to a study of regulatory T cells in long-lasting Graves disease. The data were also submitted as part of a second study, on T cells in Graves' hyperthyroidism and ophthalmopathy. That work states: Criteria for exclusion of patients were uncontrolled infection, other autoimmune disease, pregnancy or lactation.

The TCR originated in a woman under 30 with Graves disease. The starting material was peripheral blood mononuclear cells (PBMCs), obtained at new diagnosis, from a patient treated with antithyroid drugs.

The CDR3 DNA sequence: TGTGCCAGCCTCACCGCCCGGACTAGCGAGAAAAGGGAGCAGTACTTC. It yields the protein CASLTARTSEKREQYF. The J gene is TRBJ2-7, the V gene TRBV6-1, with 9 bases that match TRBD2. The length of the CDR3 is 16 residues. Looked up from germline, CDR1 is MNHNS and CDR2 is SASEGT. With V trimmed by 8 bases and J by 7 bases, 18 bases remained unmatched.